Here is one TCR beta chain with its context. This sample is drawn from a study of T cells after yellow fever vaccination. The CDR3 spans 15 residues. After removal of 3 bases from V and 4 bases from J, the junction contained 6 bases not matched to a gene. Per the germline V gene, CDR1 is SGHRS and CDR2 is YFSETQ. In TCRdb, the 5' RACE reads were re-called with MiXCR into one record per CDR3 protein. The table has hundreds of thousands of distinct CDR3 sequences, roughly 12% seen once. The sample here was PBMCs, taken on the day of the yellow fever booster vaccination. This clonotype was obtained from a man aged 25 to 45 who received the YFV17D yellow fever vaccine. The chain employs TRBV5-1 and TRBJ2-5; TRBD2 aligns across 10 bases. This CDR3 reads CASSWASGSGETQYF. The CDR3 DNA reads TGCGCCAGCAGCTGGGCTAGCGGGAGTGGAGAGACCCAGTACTTC.